The clone carrying this T cell receptor (beta chain) was counted only a few times. Its matching antigen is unknown. The sample is drawn from a study of beta chain features in type 1 diabetes. The CDR3 covers 14 residues. Germline V gene data show CDR1 as MNHNY and CDR2 as SVGAGI (reference sequence). With 8 bases clipped from V and 4 bases from J, the junction kept 9 bases outside the gene matches. The study reverse transcribed the entire isolated RNA, so it sequenced expressed TCRB transcripts. This table comes from immunoSEQ multiplex PCR, and its TCRdb copy is limited to in-frame clones, with some not included. The sample carries under 900,000 clones, 15% to 20% recorded once. General study points: Small HLA sub-analyses could not settle whether HLA shapes TCRB rearrangement.

The receptor was derived from a woman between 18 and 29 years old in good health. Sequencing was performed on naive CD4+ T cells from blood. This sequence joins TRBV6-6 and TRBJ2-7; 9 positions agree with TRBD2. The CDR3, as DNA: TGTGCCAGCGCAGGGCGGGAGGGTGCGTACGAGCAGTACTTC. The encoded protein is CASAGREGAYEQYF.